The rows below give T cell receptor beta chains drawn from one sample of a study of T cell changes during pregnancy in multiple sclerosis. Data came from immunoSEQ multiplex PCR; TCRdb stores just in-frame clones and leaves some out. The data contain about 52,000 clones, around 90% of them singletons. The sequencing here drew on CD4+ T cells from peripheral blood mononuclear cells, taken before pregnancy. All receptors derive from a female donor with multiple sclerosis, enrolled in a pregnancy study. Each CDR3 is given with its conserved first and last residue. Fields, in order: V gene, D gene, J gene, clone size, CDR3 DNA, CDR3 protein. D genes are given only for firm matches. Clone sizes are given selectively: once, few, many, or a class where the clone is expanded.

v_call: TRBV11-2; d_call: NA; j_call: TRBJ2-1; clone_size: NA; cdr3_nt: TGTGCCAGCAGCCAAGGTCGGGGAGAGCAGTTCTTC; cdr3_aa: CASSQGRGEQFF
v_call: TRBV6-1; d_call: NA; j_call: TRBJ2-5; clone_size: NA; cdr3_nt: TGTGCCATATTTCAGGTCAATCAAGAGACCCAGTACTTC; cdr3_aa: CAIFQVNQETQYF
v_call: TRBV2; d_call: NA; j_call: TRBJ2-1; clone_size: NA; cdr3_nt: TGTGCCAGCGGACAGTACAATGAGCAGTTCTTC; cdr3_aa: CASGQYNEQFF
v_call: TRBV14; d_call: NA; j_call: TRBJ2-7; clone_size: NA; cdr3_nt: TGTGCCAGCTCACCCGCAGGGCTCGCCTACGAGCAGTACTTC; cdr3_aa: CASSPAGLAYEQYF
v_call: TRBV19; d_call: TRBD2; j_call: TRBJ2-7; clone_size: NA; cdr3_nt: TGTGCCAGTAGTACTTGGACTAGCGGGAGAAACGAGCAGTACTTC; cdr3_aa: CASSTWTSGRNEQYF
v_call: TRBV5-1; d_call: TRBD2; j_call: TRBJ2-7; clone_size: NA; cdr3_nt: TGCGCCAGCAGCTTCGGACTAGCGGGAGTTTATCACGAGCAGTACTTC; cdr3_aa: CASSFGLAGVYHEQYF
v_call: TRBV11-2; d_call: NA; j_call: TRBJ2-3; clone_size: NA; cdr3_nt: TGTGCCAGCAGCTTGTACTCTTACGTTGCGCAGTATTTT; cdr3_aa: CASSLYSYVAQYF
v_call: TRBV5-1; d_call: TRBD2; j_call: TRBJ2-3; clone_size: NA; cdr3_nt: TGCGCCAGCAGCTTGGACGGCGGGGGAAGCACAGATACGCAGTATTTT; cdr3_aa: CASSLDGGGSTDTQYF
v_call: TRBV7-2; d_call: TRBD1; j_call: TRBJ2-2; clone_size: NA; cdr3_nt: TGTGCCAGCAGCTTCCAGGGACAGGAGTCCACCGGGGAGCTGTTTTTT; cdr3_aa: CASSFQGQESTGELFF
v_call: TRBV28; d_call: NA; j_call: TRBJ1-4; clone_size: NA; cdr3_nt: TGTGCCAGCAGAAATACAGGAGGGGAAAAACTGTTTTTT; cdr3_aa: CASRNTGGEKLFF
v_call: TRBV10-2; d_call: TRBD1; j_call: TRBJ2-5; clone_size: NA; cdr3_nt: TGCGCCAGCAAAAGGGGGCCGTCACGAGAGACCCAGTACTTC; cdr3_aa: CASKRGPSRETQYF
v_call: TRBV19; d_call: NA; j_call: TRBJ1-1; clone_size: few; cdr3_nt: TGTGCCAGTAGTATCGGAGTTTTGAACACTGAAGCTTTCTTT; cdr3_aa: CASSIGVLNTEAFF
v_call: TRBV7-8; d_call: NA; j_call: TRBJ2-1; clone_size: NA; cdr3_nt: TGTGCCAGCAGCTTAGAATACAGGGTCAACAATGAGCAGTTCTTC; cdr3_aa: CASSLEYRVNNEQFF
v_call: TRBV29-1; d_call: TRBD1; j_call: TRBJ1-1; clone_size: NA; cdr3_nt: TGCAGCGTTAAAGCAGGGGGCGCGATGAACACTGAAGCTTTCTTT; cdr3_aa: CSVKAGGAMNTEAFF
v_call: TRBV19; d_call: NA; j_call: TRBJ1-3; clone_size: once; cdr3_nt: TGTGCCAGTAGTATAACCGGGGGAAACACCATATATTTT; cdr3_aa: CASSITGGNTIYF
v_call: TRBV2; d_call: TRBD1; j_call: TRBJ1-2; clone_size: NA; cdr3_nt: TGTGCCAGCAGAGGCCGGGACAGGTCGAACTATGGCTACACCTTC; cdr3_aa: CASRGRDRSNYGYTF
v_call: TRBV5-1; d_call: TRBD1; j_call: TRBJ2-2; clone_size: NA; cdr3_nt: TGCGCCAGCAGCACACCGGGACAGGGGGCGACTGATACGAACACCGGGGAGCTGTTTTTT; cdr3_aa: CASSTPGQGATDTNTGELFF
v_call: TRBV30; d_call: TRBD1; j_call: TRBJ2-5; clone_size: NA; cdr3_nt: TGTGCCTGGAGTGTCCAAGGGACAGGGGTGAAGACCCAGTACTTC; cdr3_aa: CAWSVQGTGVKTQYF